This T cell receptor beta chain was captured by sequencing in a study of blood T cell repertoires in COVID-19. Study-wide background: The United States, Italy and Spain were the sources of the acute and convalescent COVID-19 samples. PBMCs, B-cell-depleted T cells, or T cells were the source of the cDNA or gDNA that made up the material.

Original methodology: Amplified reference gene primers provided the basis for estimating nucleated cell counts. Here immunoSEQ multiplex PCR was the method, and the copy in TCRdb shows in-frame clones only, minus some. For V, J and clone size, that table is used; D and trimming come from the DNA. The sample lists fewer than 200,000 clones, around 67% occurring once. V shed 6 bases and J shed 2 bases, with 13 bases lying between them. The germline V gene encodes CDR1 MNHEY and CDR2 SVGAGI. CDR3 length equals 14 residues. The chain is built from TRBV6-5 and TRBJ1-2; possibly TRBD1 for D (6 bases). The specimen sequenced was peripheral blood. The sequence derives from a woman older than 75 with acute or convalescent COVID-19. CDR3 nucleotides: TGTGCCAGCAGACAGGGTCTTTCAAACTATGGCTACACCTTC. Residues: CASRQGLSNYGYTF.